This is a list of T cell receptor beta chains from one sample in a study of blood T cells in healthy people across ages. TCRdb re-analysed the 5' RACE reads in MiXCR, keeping a single row per CDR3 protein. The table has about 1.7 million distinct CDR3 sequences, 28% seen once. The sample was blood. These receptor sequences come from a woman in her 30s in good health. Both conserved end residues are part of each CDR3. The D gene is left open where the match is weak. Not all rows give a size; the values are once, few, many and, for expanded clones, a class.

abundance	j_gene	v_gene	d_gene	CDR3aa	CDR3nt
NA	TRBJ2-4	TRBV28	NA	CASGRQGDSKNIQYF	TGTGCCAGCGGGAGGCAGGGTGATTCCAAAAACATTCAGTACTTC
NA	TRBJ2-7	TRBV28	TRBD1	CASSSALGQGTYEQYF	TGTGCCAGCAGTTCCGCCCTGGGACAGGGGACCTACGAGCAGTACTTC
NA	TRBJ2-1	TRBV6-6	NA	CASSYSLIASPNNEQFF	TGTGCCAGCAGCTACTCGCTCATCGCCTCTCCCAACAATGAGCAGTTCTTC
few	TRBJ1-2	TRBV9	TRBD1	CASSVIQGYGYTF	TGTGCCAGCAGCGTAATACAGGGGTATGGCTACACCTTC
NA	TRBJ2-3	TRBV13	TRBD2	CASSPYTMTSGTWDTQYF	TGTGCCAGCAGCCCATACACAATGACTAGCGGGACGTGGGATACGCAGTATTTT
NA	TRBJ2-7	TRBV7-2	NA	CASSPRESARGYEQYF	TGTGCCAGCAGCCCGCGGGAGTCGGCCAGGGGCTACGAGCAGTACTTC
many	TRBJ1-5	TRBV7-2	TRBD1	CASSLGTGEMGQPQHF	TGTGCCAGCAGCTTAGGGACAGGGGAAATGGGTCAGCCCCAGCATTTT
few	TRBJ2-3	TRBV24-1	TRBD2	CATSDAEALAGGRRDTQYF	TGTGCCACCAGTGATGCCGAGGCTCTAGCGGGGGGGCGTAGAGATACGCAGTATTTT
many	TRBJ1-4	TRBV2	NA	CAGDGATNEKLFF	TGTGCCGGAGATGGGGCAACTAATGAAAAACTGTTTTTT
NA	TRBJ2-7	TRBV9	NA	CASSVGVVWGEQYF	TGTGCCAGCAGCGTAGGGGTAGTTTGGGGCGAGCAGTACTTC
NA	TRBJ1-1	TRBV7-3	NA	CASSLRRDGNTKAFF	TGTGCCAGCAGCCTAAGAAGGGATGGGAACACTAAAGCTTTCTTT
once	TRBJ2-1	TRBV30	NA	CAWTSDRWTEQFF	TGTGCCTGGACCTCGGACCGTTGGACGGAGCAGTTCTTC
few	TRBJ1-2	TRBV20-1	NA	CSARGGRGYTF	TGCAGTGCTAGAGGGGGGCGCGGCTACACCTTC
NA	TRBJ2-7	TRBV11-2	NA	CASSLRTVGGEQYF	TGTGCCAGCAGCTTAAGGACAGTGGGGGGCGAGCAGTACTTC
many	TRBJ1-6	TRBV29-1	NA	CSVDPGFDSPLHF	TGCAGCGTTGATCCGGGGTTTGATTCACCCCTCCACTTT
few	TRBJ2-1	TRBV6-5	TRBD1	CASRVDRGYNEQFF	TGTGCCAGCAGGGTAGACAGGGGTTACAATGAGCAGTTCTTC
few	TRBJ1-2	TRBV2	NA	CASAVAAEGYTF	TGTGCCAGTGCCGTCGCGGCGGAAGGCTACACCTTC
NA	TRBJ2-5	TRBV4-3	NA	CASSQDEREKTQYF	TGCGCCAGCAGCCAAGATGAGAGGGAGAAGACCCAGTACTTC
NA	TRBJ1-2	TRBV6-6	NA	CASSSSLKYGYTF	TGTGCCAGCAGCTCTTCCCTCAAATATGGCTACACCTTC
NA	TRBJ2-3	TRBV7-2	NA	CASSQQPYDFGGSGTDAQYF	TGTGCCAGCAGCCAACAACCCTATGACTTTGGCGGTTCGGGTACAGATGCGCAGTATTTT
few	TRBJ1-1	TRBV6-5	NA	CASLGRPQNKAFF	TGTGCCAGCCTTGGGAGGCCACAAAATAAGGCTTTCTTT
few	TRBJ2-3	TRBV4-2	NA	CASSQEIITDTQYF	TGTGCCAGCAGCCAAGAGATAATCACAGATACGCAGTATTTT
few	TRBJ2-3	TRBV6-5	TRBD2	CASSYTSGRRDTQYF	TGTGCCAGCAGTTATACTAGCGGGAGACGAGATACGCAGTATTTT
NA	TRBJ2-1	TRBV15	TRBD1	CATSRSTGANEQFF	TGTGCCACCAGCAGGAGTACAGGGGCGAATGAGCAGTTCTTC
few	TRBJ1-2	TRBV5-1	NA	CASSLMGTYTF	TGCGCCAGCAGCTTGATGGGCACCTACACCTTC
NA	TRBJ1-5	TRBV28	NA	CASSLWELRQPQHF	TGTGCCAGCAGTTTATGGGAGTTGCGGCAGCCCCAGCATTTT
NA	TRBJ2-7	TRBV10-2	TRBD2	CASTMPGGGEEKQYF	TGCGCCAGCACCATGCCCGGGGGAGGGGAGGAAAAGCAGTACTTC
many	TRBJ1-6	TRBV10-2	TRBD1	CASSEASGTADSPLHF	TGCGCCAGCAGTGAGGCGTCCGGGACAGCCGATTCACCCCTCCACTTT
few	TRBJ2-7	TRBV29-1	TRBD2	CSVRPLAGAYNEQYF	TGCAGCGTGAGGCCTTTAGCGGGGGCCTACAATGAGCAGTACTTC
NA	TRBJ2-5	TRBV12-3/TRBV12-4	TRBD2	CASSWTSGGEETQYF	TGTGCCAGCAGCTGGACTAGCGGGGGGGAAGAGACCCAGTACTTC
NA	TRBJ1-6	TRBV28	NA	CASSNSGVNSPLHF	TGTGCCAGCAGTAATTCTGGAGTCAATTCACCCCTCCACTTT
many	TRBJ2-3	TRBV29-1	TRBD1	CSVEEGQGILNTQYF	TGCAGCGTTGAAGAGGGACAGGGGATCCTCAATACGCAGTATTTT
NA	TRBJ2-5	TRBV2	NA	CASSERGVNEQYF	TGTGCCAGCAGTGAACGGGGAGTTAATGAGCAGTACTTC
NA	TRBJ2-7	TRBV20-1	TRBD2	CSARDWGGNEQYF	TGCAGTGCTAGAGATTGGGGGGGGAACGAGCAGTACTTC